A single TCR beta chain is shown here with its context. This clonotype has ten or more counts. The specificity of this receptor is unknown. No much larger clone is present one base from it, and per-base qualities are unavailable. This sample was taken from a study of blood T cells in healthy people across ages (dated by TCRdb to between 2014 and 2017). Regarding the study in general: In model experiments, roughly one uniquely barcoded TCR beta cDNA molecule per two T cells was captured by template switching. Age-related changes in TCR beta repertoire diversity were measured in the study by deep sequencing normalized with unique cDNA molecular identifiers. Donors of different ages were randomly distributed across sequencing lanes to avoid experimental bias. Four age groups were formed from the donors: young (average about 16 years), middle-aged (approximately 41), aged (about 68) and long-lived (around 82). Two additional independent replicas of 1 million unique cDNA reads from the same blood draw were analyzed for two donors (one aged 18 to 29 and one aged 80 or older). Broad study findings and their caveats: Estimates of total diversity based on one million sequenced T cells were regarded as lower bounds and as underestimates. As age increased, observed TCR beta diversity per million T cells dropped in a roughly linear way, and a significant reduction was already evident by age around 41. Compared with the aged group, more naive CD4+ T cells, fewer expanded clones and increased TCR diversity were shown by the long-lived group, suggesting age selection. Donor CMV infection status was unknown, potentially confounding age-related changes in expanded clonotypes. Observed TCR beta diversity correlated strongly with the percentage of naive T cells measured by flow cytometry. Since profiling was done on bulk unsorted PBMCs, naive and antigen-experienced compartments could not be conclusively compared.

CDR1 and CDR2, looked up from the germline V gene, are MNHNS and SASEGT. The CDR3, cysteine through phenylalanine, is 18 amino acids long. CDR3 DNA only is kept here, 54 bases in frame from base 1. The germline V end is reduced by 2 bases and the J end by 3 bases; junction bases left unmatched: 11. Donors were a few dozen systemically healthy Caucasian individuals from Russia aged roughly 6 to 100 years. Each donor gave roughly 11 milliliters of peripheral blood, drawn into EDTA-treated Vacutainer tubes. Ficoll-Paque density-gradient centrifugation was used to isolate PBMCs, with at least 6 million per sample. Trizol reagent was used to extract total RNA from PBMCs, with at least 6 micrograms per sample. For every donor, flow cytometry on a PBMC aliquot measured the percentage of naive CD45RAhigh/CD27high T cells. Library preparation was by 5' RACE. Sequencing relied on an Illumina HiSeq 2500. The second PCR ran for roughly 7 to 11 cycles and used a J-beta primer mix along with a sample-barcoded 5' primer. A unique molecular identifier was introduced onto each TCR beta cDNA molecule by a template-switch 5' adaptor carrying 12 random nucleotides. Each sample yielded at least 2.5 million CDR3-containing paired-end reads. First-strand cDNA synthesis was performed from all RNA using the Mint cDNA synthesis kit, with priming by a TRBC-specific oligonucleotide. After uracil-DNA glycosylase treatment, a first 18-cycle PCR used universal primers M1SS and BC2_uni_R on all cDNA. The study's processing was this. Each sample was normalized by randomly selecting 1 million high-quality reads, each carrying a distinct molecular identifier. Reads with shared molecular identifiers were discarded instead of being binned into consensus sequences. CDR3 identification, clonotype clustering and error correction used MiTCR with a Q25 quality threshold and the strictest error-elimination algorithm. A nonparametric unseen species model with Euler transformation was used to estimate lower-bound total TCR beta diversity. The raw public data were reprocessed by TCRdb itself: fastp quality trimming at Q25, MiXCR clonotype calling, in-frame beta chains only. Here each entry gathers all rows of one CDR3 protein and keeps the most common genes and DNA. It is TCRdb's table, rather than the study itself, that gives the V and J calls and clone size. Within this sample are roughly 650,000 distinct CDR3 sequences, with 32% of them counted one time only. 15% of the sample is taken by the ten largest.

The TCR originated in a woman of 80 years or more in good health. Donor details come from another sample of the same person, matched by shared clones. Sequencing used blood. The chain employs TRBV6-1 and TRBJ2-3, and 10 junction bases match TRBD1. The CDR3 has the sequence CASSEQDRGRARTDTQYF. The nucleotides are TGTGCCAGCAGTGAACAGGACAGGGGGAGGGCTCGGACAGATACGCAGTATTTT.